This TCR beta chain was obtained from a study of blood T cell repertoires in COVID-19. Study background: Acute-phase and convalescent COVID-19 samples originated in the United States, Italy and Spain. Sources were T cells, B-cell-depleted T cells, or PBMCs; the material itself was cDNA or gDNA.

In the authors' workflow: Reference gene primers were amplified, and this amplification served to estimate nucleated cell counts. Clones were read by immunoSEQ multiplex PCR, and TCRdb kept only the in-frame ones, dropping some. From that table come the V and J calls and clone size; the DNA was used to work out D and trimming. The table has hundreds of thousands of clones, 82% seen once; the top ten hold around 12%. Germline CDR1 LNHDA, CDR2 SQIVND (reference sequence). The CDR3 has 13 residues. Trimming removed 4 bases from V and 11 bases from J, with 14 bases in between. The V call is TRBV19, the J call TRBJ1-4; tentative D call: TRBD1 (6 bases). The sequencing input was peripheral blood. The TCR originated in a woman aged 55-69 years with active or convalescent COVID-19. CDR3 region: CASSSTGTPKLFF. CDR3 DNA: TGTGCCAGTAGTAGTACCGGGACACCGAAACTGTTTTTT.